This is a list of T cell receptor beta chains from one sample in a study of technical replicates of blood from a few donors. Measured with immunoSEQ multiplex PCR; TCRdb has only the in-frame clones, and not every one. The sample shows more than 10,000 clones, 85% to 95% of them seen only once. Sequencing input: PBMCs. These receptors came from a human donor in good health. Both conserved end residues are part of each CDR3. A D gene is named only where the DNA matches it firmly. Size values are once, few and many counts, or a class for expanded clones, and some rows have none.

TGTGCCAGTAGTATACAGGGGACCGTATCGACCCACTATGGCTACACCTTC CASSIQGTVSTHYGYTF 17 TRBJ1-2 TRBV19 - -
TGTGCCAGTAGGTCGGAGGGCCGGTTGAATGAGCAGTTCTTC CASRSEGRLNEQFF 14 TRBJ2-1 TRBV19 - -
TGTGCCAGCACCAAAGCGGGAGGCGACAATGAGCAGTTCTTC CASTKAGGDNEQFF 14 TRBJ2-1 TRBV6-6 TRBD2 few
TGTGCCAGCAGCTTAACGGCCCTTAGGGGGGGCTACGAGCAGTACTTC CASSLTALRGGYEQYF 16 TRBJ2-7 TRBV13 - -
TGTGCCTGGAGCGGGACTCCCGGCGGGGAGACCCAGTACTTC CAWSGTPGGETQYF 14 TRBJ2-5 TRBV30 - -
TGCAGCGTTTTTCGGACAGGGAAAAACCACGAGCAGTACTTC CSVFRTGKNHEQYF 14 TRBJ2-7 TRBV29-1 TRBD1 -
TGCAGCGTTGACGAGCAGGGGGGCGACGAGCAGTACTTC CSVDEQGGDEQYF 13 TRBJ2-7 TRBV29-1 - -
TGCGCCAGCAGCAAATCCGGGACAGGGGACGAAAAACTGTTTTTT CASSKSGTGDEKLFF 15 TRBJ1-4 TRBV5-1 TRBD1 -
TGCGCCAGCAGCGAACGAGGGGACTCGTGGGCTTTCTTT CASSERGDSWAFF 13 TRBJ1-1 TRBV5-1 - -
TGTGCCAGCAGCTTGATGGGGGCAAGTGAAAAACTGTTTTTT CASSLMGASEKLFF 14 TRBJ1-4 TRBV5-6 - -
TGTGCCAGCAGTGAACTAGCGGGAGCGGGGTACGAGCAGTACTTC CASSELAGAGYEQYF 15 TRBJ2-7 TRBV2 TRBD2 -
TGTGCCTGGAGTGTGACAAGGCTAGCGGGAGGCGAGCAGTACTTC CAWSVTRLAGGEQYF 15 TRBJ2-7 TRBV30 TRBD2 -
TGTGCCAGCAGTGTCGACGGGGACAGTTTCGACCAAGAGACCCAGTACTTC CASSVDGDSFDQETQYF 17 TRBJ2-5 TRBV9 TRBD1 -
TGTGCCAGTAGCGGGGGGTCCAATCAGCCCCAGCATTTT CASSGGSNQPQHF 13 TRBJ1-5 TRBV19 - once
TGTGCCAGCAGCTTTAGCGGGAGGCCACAAGAGACCCAGTACTTC CASSFSGRPQETQYF 15 TRBJ2-5 TRBV7-7 TRBD2 -
TGTGCCAGCAGTGCCACCGGGGGAGCGGGAGGCTGGAATGAGCAGTTCTTC CASSATGGAGGWNEQFF 17 TRBJ2-1 TRBV27 TRBD2 -
TGTGCCAGCAGACAGCCAGGCTACAGCACAGATACGCAGTATTTT CASRQPGYSTDTQYF 15 TRBJ2-3 TRBV27 - -
TGTGCCTGGAACCAAGCAGGACAGCAGAACACTGAAGCTTTCTTT CAWNQAGQQNTEAFF 15 TRBJ1-1 TRBV30 - -
TGTGCCAGCAGCTTACAGGACTACGAGCAGTACTTC CASSLQDYEQYF 12 TRBJ2-7 TRBV7-6 - -